The T cell receptor beta chain described here comes from a study of T-cell reconstitution after alpha-beta-depleted transplantation in children. At least ten counts were recorded for this clonotype. The antigen remains undetermined. Study-wide findings and caveats: Roughly two months post-transplant, alpha-beta T cells reportedly originated from several hundred graft clones that had expanded. Some patients' high day-60 TCRbeta diversity was attributed to recipient cells surviving conditioning.

Researchers prepared the TCRbeta library using unique molecular identifiers, the study reports. Each CDR3 protein gets one entry after TCRdb re-called the PCR reads with MiXCR. This sample has over 450,000 distinct CDR3 sequences, with 10% to 13% found just once. J lost 6 bases, V lost 0 bases, and 6 bases had no gene match. Germline values: CDR1 LGHNA, CDR2 YSLEER. The CDR3 consists of 15 residues. The chain is built from TRBV4-3 and TRBJ2-7, with TRBD2 identical over 9 bases. The origin of this receptor is a child aged 2 to 15 with inherited bone marrow failure, due to receive a stem cell transplant. Sequencing used PBMCs, obtained before TCRalphabeta/CD19-depleted stem cell transplant. The CDR3 here is CASSQDWTSVFEQYF. The CDR3 DNA follows: TGCGCCAGCAGCCAAGATTGGACTAGCGTCTTCGAGCAGTACTTC.